This TCR beta chain was sequenced during a study of cytomegalovirus exposure and HLA in healthy donors. Generated by immunoSEQ multiplex PCR, the TCRdb table keeps only in-frame clones and is missing some. In the table there are tens of thousands of clones, approximately 94% of which are singletons. The V gene's germline CDR1 is SGHRS and CDR2 YFSETQ. CDR3 length equals 15 residues. V was clipped by 1 base and J by 4 bases; unmatched bases: 7. This receptor was identified in a woman aged 18 to 35 in good health and CMV-seropositive. The sequenced sample consisted of PBMCs. The genes are TRBV5-1 and TRBJ1-2; 7 bases line up with TRBD1. Here the CDR3 DNA reads TGCGCCAGCAGCTTGTTCGGGACAGAAGCCTATGGCTACACCTTC. Its translation: CASSLFGTEAYGYTF.